These 16 T cell receptor beta chains share one sample of origin, sequenced in a study of human T cells and chemical hapten exposure. TCRdb itself ran the RACE reads through MiXCR, one entry per CDR3 protein. This table holds approximately 260,000 distinct CDR3 sequences, 7% to 10% found once. Time point reported: pre-sensitization, week 0. Treatment defined: therapeutic diphenylcyclopropenone sensitization with weekly scalp DPC. The sample in question was whole blood, obtained in connection with sensitization to the hapten diphenylcyclopropenone (DPC). The receptors here all came from a woman aged 40 to 49 with alopecia areata. Some clones in this sample may be carry-over from other donors' samples.

This chain joins TRBV20-1 and TRBJ2-1; D not certain. The V end was cut by 3 bases, the J end by 4 bases, with 13 bases between. Germline V gene lookup returns CDR1 DFQATT and CDR2 SNEGSKA (reference sequence). This CDR3 has 14 amino acids. Here the CDR3 DNA reads TGCAGTGCTAGTACCCCGAACTCTTACAATGAGCAGTTCTTC. This codes for CSASTPNSYNEQFF.

This clonotype was seen a handful of times. The rearrangement joins TRBV4-2 to TRBJ2-1; possibly TRBD2 for D (6 bases). This CDR3 contains 13 residues. Germline CDR1 is LGHNA and CDR2 is YNFKEQ. Trimming removed 4 bases at V and 6 bases at J, with 10 bases between. The CDR3 sequence: CASSPLASNEQFF. The CDR3, as DNA: TGTGCCAGCAGCCCGCTAGCGTCCAATGAGCAGTTCTTC.

This clonotype was counted ten times or more. The V gene is TRBV7-9, the J gene TRBJ1-3, with D hard to call. This CDR3 region has 15 residues. Trimming took 5 bases from V and 7 from J, leaving 18 bases between them. Looked up from germline, CDR1 is SEHNR and CDR2 is FQNEAQ (reference sequence). CDR3 residues: CASSPPFRYGNTIYF. In nucleotides, the CDR3 is TGTGCCAGCAGCCCACCGTTCCGGTACGGGAACACCATATATTTT.

The sample holds many counts of this clonotype. The chain joins TRBV6-2 or TRBV6-3 to TRBJ2-1, with a possible D match to TRBD1 (6 bases). CDR1 and CDR2 (germline): MNHEY, SVGEGT. Trimming shortened V by 6 bases and J by 7 bases, and 13 bases separated the two germline ends. The CDR3 length is 13 residues. In DNA, the CDR3 is TGTGCCAGCAGGGACTTAGGGGGAAATGAGCAGTTCTTC. Its translation: CASRDLGGNEQFF.

This clonotype showed up just a few times. The chain recombines TRBV6-2 or TRBV6-3 with TRBJ1-6, with D perhaps matching TRBD1 (5 bases). This CDR3 spans 14 amino acids. Germline-derived CDR1 and CDR2 are MNHEY and SVGEGT. V dropped 7 bases and J dropped 5 bases, with 12 bases sitting between them. In DNA, the CDR3 is TGTGCCAGCACCTACAGGAAAAATAATTCACCCCTCCACTTT. It translates to CASTYRKNNSPLHF.

This clonotype was counted only a few times. The genes are TRBV27 and TRBJ2-1; D not resolved. V was shortened by 4 bases and J by 0 bases, with 7 bases between the two germline ends. CDR1 is MNHEY and CDR2 is SMNVEV in the germline V gene (reference sequence). The CDR3 sequence is 14 residues long. CDR3 residues: CASSSTNSYNEQFF. CDR3 DNA: TGTGCCAGCAGTTCAACTAACTCCTACAATGAGCAGTTCTTC.

This clonotype was observed a few times. The chain is built from TRBV28 and TRBJ2-5; D is uncertain. Looked up from germline, CDR1 is MDHEN and CDR2 is SYDVKM. Between the trimmed V and J ends, which lost 6 bases and 0 bases, there was a span of 5 bases. The CDR3 is 12 residues long. CDR3 sequence: CASRLDQETQYF. DNA for the CDR3: TGTGCCAGCAGACTTGACCAAGAGACCCAGTACTTC.

This clonotype was seen more than once but under ten times. V usage is TRBV28 and J usage is TRBJ2-7; D may be TRBD2 (7 bases). Trimming removed 6 bases at V and 2 bases at J, with 20 bases between. Per germline, CDR1 MDHEN and CDR2 SYDVKM. This CDR3 spans 16 amino acids. CDR3 sequence (DNA): TGTGCCAGCAGAGGGGGGCTAGCGGACACCCCCTACGAGCAGTACTTC. Translating gives CASRGGLADTPYEQYF. The full variable domain, rest sourced from reference TRBV28 and TRBJ2-7, is DVKVTQSSRYLVKRTGEKVFLECVQDMDHENMFWYRQDPGLGLRLIYFSYDVKMKEKGDIPEGYSVSREKKERFSLILESASTNQTSMYLCASRGGLADTPYEQYFGPGTRLTVT.

This clonotype was observed at least ten times. The chain carries TRBV29-1 and TRBJ1-5, with TRBD1 identical over 7 bases. This CDR3 is 14 amino acids long. V lost 6 bases to trimming and J lost 5 bases; unmatched junction nucleotides: 10. Germline lookup yields CDR1 SQVTM and CDR2 ANQGSEA. In nucleotides, the CDR3 is TGCAGCGTCCGAGGACAGGCGGGAGATCAGCCCCAGCATTTT. This gives the protein CSVRGQAGDQPQHF.

The chain combines TRBV11-2 with TRBJ2-1, with TRBD2 as a possible D gene (5 bases). CDR1 SGHAT and CDR2 FQNNGV come from the germline V gene. This CDR3 comprises 13 residues. V lost 4 bases and J lost 6, with 10 bases in between. DNA for the CDR3: TGTGCCAGCAGCTCCACGGGGAGCAATGAGCAGTTCTTC. It is translated as CASSSTGSNEQFF.

The V gene is TRBV4-1, the J gene TRBJ2-1, with TRBD1 as a possible D gene (6 bases). This CDR3 comprises 12 residues. V shed 5 bases and J shed 7 bases, with 9 bases lying between them. CDR1 and CDR2 (germline): MGHRA, YSYEKL. CDR3 DNA sequence: TGCGCCAGCAGCGCACAGGGAAATGAGCAGTTCTTC. This sequence encodes CASSAQGNEQFF.

This clonotype has a handful of counts. The chain recombines TRBV20-1 with TRBJ1-2; no clear D gene. Between the trimmed V and J ends, which lost 0 bases and 2 bases, there was a span of 13 bases. This CDR3 has 15 amino acids. Germline V gene data show CDR1 as DFQATT and CDR2 as SNEGSKA (reference sequence). CDR3 sequence: CSARDVMSLNYGYTF. In nucleotides, the CDR3 is TGCAGTGCTAGAGACGTTATGTCATTGAACTATGGCTACACCTTC.

Comments on this clonotype: The junction shows a germline mismatch at one end, possibly a read error. The chain combines TRBV7-2 with TRBJ1-1, with 8 bases identical to TRBD1. CDR3 length: 17 residues. The germline V gene has CDR1 SGHTA and CDR2 FQGNSA. Here the CDR3 reads CASSLETGQGGDTETFF. Here the CDR3 DNA reads TGTGCCAGCAGCTTAGAAACTGGACAGGGAGGGGACACTGAAACTTTCTTT.

With regard to this clonotype: Just one base apart from a much larger clone, this may be a read error. V and J are TRBV7-2 and TRBJ2-7; D is unclear. V dropped 3 bases and J dropped 2 bases, with 2 bases sitting between them. The CDR3 spans 11 residues. Germline V gives CDR1 SGHTA, CDR2 FQGNSA. The CDR3 loop is CASSFTYEQYF. DNA of the CDR3: TGTGCCAGCAGCTTCACCTACGAGCAGTACTTC.

The rearrangement links TRBV12-3 or TRBV12-4 to TRBJ2-5; 8 bases agree with TRBD1. The trim removed 4 bases at V and 5 bases at J, leaving 3 bases unmatched. There are 13 residues in the CDR3. The CDR3: CASSSQGAETQYF. CDR3 sequence (DNA): TGTGCCAGCAGTTCCCAGGGGGCGGAGACCCAGTACTTC.

V gene TRBV27 combines with J gene TRBJ2-2, with a tentative D call TRBD2 (6 bases). Trimming pared 5 bases from V and 2 bases from J, leaving 18 bases between. CDR3 size: 17 residues. In germline, CDR1 is MNHEY, CDR2 SMNVEV (reference sequence). CDR3 residues: CASSAEPGTPNTGELFF. The CDR3 DNA reads TGTGCCAGCAGTGCCGAACCCGGGACTCCCAACACCGGGGAGCTGTTTTTT.